Below, 9 T cell receptor beta chains from the same sample are listed, as sequenced in a study of T cells in Graves' hyperthyroidism and ophthalmopathy. RNA transcripts gave rise to amplified TCR beta CDR3 regions. TCR CDR3 regions were first amplified by RT-PCR with HTBI primers. MiXCR, applied by TCRdb to the multiplex PCR reads, yields one record per CDR3 protein. The sample holds a few hundred thousand distinct CDR3 sequences, approximately 15% seen once. What was sequenced was blood. The receptors were gathered from a man younger than 45 with Graves' hyperthyroidism that later progressed to Graves' ophthalmopathy.

The chain has TRBV6-1 and TRBJ2-2; no clear D gene. The CDR3 runs 17 residues. From germline, CDR1 is MNHNS and CDR2 SASEGT. V dropped 2 bases and J dropped 7 bases, with 20 bases sitting between them. This CDR3 is CASSELAGRLYSGELFF. CDR3 DNA sequence: TGTGCCAGCAGTGAATTGGCAGGAAGACTCTATAGCGGGGAGCTGTTTTTT.

Ten or more counts support this clonotype. This chain connects TRBV12-3 or TRBV12-4 to TRBJ2-7, with 8 bases identical to TRBD2. V shed 3 bases and J 2 bases; nucleotides not matched to a gene: 6. This CDR3 is 15 amino acids long. This CDR3 is CASSFRRGGPYEQYF. In DNA form, the CDR3 reads TGTGCCAGCAGTTTTCGGCGCGGGGGGCCCTACGAGCAGTACTTC.

A word on this clonotype: Just one base apart from a much larger clone, this may be a read error. The rearrangement links TRBV18 to TRBJ1-5; 7 positions agree with TRBD1. Germline lookup yields CDR1 KGHSH and CDR2 LQKENI. The CDR3 length is 13 residues. J lost 1 base, V lost 8 bases, and 2 bases had no gene match. The CDR3 nucleotides read TGTGCCAGCGCAGGGGGGAGCAATCAGCCCCAGCATTTT. Translated, it gives CASAGGSNQPQHF.

This clonotype was recorded a few times. V and J are TRBV20-1 and TRBJ1-2; TRBD1 matches at 7 bases. V gave up 0 bases and J gave up 6 bases; unmatched junction bases: 13. The V gene's germline CDR1 is DFQATT and CDR2 SNEGSKA (reference sequence). The CDR3 loop spans 16 amino acids. DNA of the CDR3: TGCAGTGCTAGAGACTACAACCGTGGAGGGGGCAATGGCTACACCTTC. Protein: CSARDYNRGGGNGYTF.

The sample holds many counts of this clonotype. J is TRBJ1-2 and V is TRBV12-3 or TRBV12-4; 9 bases fit TRBD1. This CDR3 comprises 14 residues. The junction had 3 bases not matched to a gene; V was cut back by 3 bases and J by 4 bases. The chain's CDR3 is CASSFKTGGYGYTF. CDR3 coding DNA: TGTGCCAGCAGTTTTAAGACAGGGGGCTATGGCTACACCTTC.

This clonotype was detected many times. The CDR3 nucleotides are TGTGCCAGCACCGCGCCGGGGACACACGAGGGTCAGCCCCAGCATTTT. It yields the protein CASTAPGTHEGQPQHF. V and J are TRBV7-8 and TRBJ1-5, with D perhaps TRBD1 (6 bases). V lost 7 bases, J lost 6 bases, and 22 bases lay in between. Germline V gene sequence: CDR1 SGHVS, CDR2 FQNEAQ. The CDR3 spans 16 residues.

This clonotype was counted between two and nine times. The chain links TRBV4-1 to TRBJ1-4; D is perhaps TRBD1 (6 bases). This CDR3 contains 15 residues. V lost 1 base, J lost 10 bases, and 16 bases lay in between. Germline assignment: CDR1 MGHRA and CDR2 YSYEKL. DNA for the CDR3: TGCGCCAGCAGCCAAGTCCCCGGGGGCCGGGGAAAACTGTTTTTT. It translates to CASSQVPGGRGKLFF.

This clonotype showed up many times. The chain recombines TRBV7-6 with TRBJ2-3; D may be TRBD2 (7 bases). V lost 0 bases to trimming and J lost 2 bases, with 12 bases between them. The CDR3 is made up of 16 amino acids. The germline gives CDR1 SGHVS, CDR2 FNYEAQ. The CDR3: CASSLAGGGYTDTQYF. The CDR3 DNA reads TGTGCCAGCAGCTTAGCTGGCGGGGGCTACACAGATACGCAGTATTTT.

The rearrangement uses TRBV4-1 and TRBJ2-3; 13 bases map to TRBD2. Germline values: CDR1 MGHRA, CDR2 YSYEKL. After removal of 2 bases from V and 6 bases from J, the junction contained 2 bases not matched to a gene. The CDR3 has 15 residues. The CDR3 region has the DNA TGCGCCAGCAGCCAAACTAGCGGGGGGGCCGATACGCAGTATTTT. Its translation: CASSQTSGGADTQYF.